This TCR beta chain was identified in a study of cytomegalovirus exposure and HLA in healthy donors. The overall study: Earlier findings included roughly 120 million unique TCR beta sequences obtained from 180 million or so T cells.

Study conclusions and caveats: According to an earlier analysis, most TCR beta V segments yielded productive rearrangements about 87% or about 30% of the time. Association of 17,000 or so TCR beta sequences with HLA alleles was found at 0.05 false discovery rate in a later analysis. In a later analysis, a missense DCLRE1C variant was linked to TCR beta V- and J-gene trimming.

60 Vbeta and 13 Jbeta primers were used in PCR. Assay: immunoSEQ multiplex PCR; the TCRdb copy retains only in-frame clones and omits some. The table shows some 200,000 clones, with more than 60% occurring only once. With respect to this clone: Its antigen is undetermined.

Germline V gives CDR1 SGHRS, CDR2 YFSETQ. The CDR3 totals 16 residues. V was clipped by 10 bases and J by 1 base; unmatched bases: 15. The receptor was isolated from a man aged 35 to 55 in good health and CMV-seronegative. The sample taken for sequencing was PBMCs. The chain joins TRBV5-1 to TRBJ2-7, with 9 positions matching TRBD1. The CDR3 region is CASPYFRDRDSYEQYF. DNA for the CDR3: TGCGCCTCCCCTTATTTCCGGGACAGGGATTCCTACGAGCAGTACTTC.